This T cell receptor beta chain was observed in a study of human T cells and chemical hapten exposure. Trimming took 5 bases from V and 1 from J; bases not matched to a gene: 11. The CDR3 sequence is 17 residues long. The germline gives CDR1 MNHEY, CDR2 SVGAGI. Time point here: pre-sensitization, week 0. The treatment here: therapeutic diphenylcyclopropenone sensitization with weekly scalp DPC. Venepuncture was done earlier than the placement of each patch test. This clonotype was detected many times. TCRdb fed the RACE reads into MiXCR, producing one record per CDR3 protein. Here the sample spans approximately 370,000 distinct CDR3 sequences, around 5.5% being singletons.

The TCR was taken from a woman between 18 and 29 years old with alopecia areata. Some clones in this sample may be carry-over from other donors' samples. This chain uses TRBV6-5 with TRBJ2-3, with 8 bases fitting TRBD2. The sequencing used whole blood, collected in connection with sensitization to the hapten diphenylcyclopropenone (DPC). CDR3 sequence (DNA): TGTGCCAGCAGTAGGGCGGATCCGGGACTAGGCACAGATACGCAGTATTTT. Amino acids: CASSRADPGLGTDTQYF.